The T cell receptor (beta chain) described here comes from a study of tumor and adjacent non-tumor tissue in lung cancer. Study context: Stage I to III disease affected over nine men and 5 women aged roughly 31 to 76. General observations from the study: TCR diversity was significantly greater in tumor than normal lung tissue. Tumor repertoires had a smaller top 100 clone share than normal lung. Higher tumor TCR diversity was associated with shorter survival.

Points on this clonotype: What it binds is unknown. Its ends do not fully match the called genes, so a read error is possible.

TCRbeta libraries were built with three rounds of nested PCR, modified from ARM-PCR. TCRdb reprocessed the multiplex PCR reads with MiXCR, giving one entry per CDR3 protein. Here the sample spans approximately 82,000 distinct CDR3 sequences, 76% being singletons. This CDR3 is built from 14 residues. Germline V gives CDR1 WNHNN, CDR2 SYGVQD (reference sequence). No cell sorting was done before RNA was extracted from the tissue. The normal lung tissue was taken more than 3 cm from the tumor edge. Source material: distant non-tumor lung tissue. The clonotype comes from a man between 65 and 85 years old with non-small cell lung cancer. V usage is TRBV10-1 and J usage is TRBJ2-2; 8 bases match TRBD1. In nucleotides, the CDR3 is TGCGCCAGCAGTAGGACAGGGCACACCGGGGAACTGTTTTTT. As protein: CASSRTGHTGELFF.